This TCR beta chain appears in the sequencing data of a study of shared clonotypes between healthy human individuals. Repertoires were generated with immunoSEQ multiplex PCR, while TCRdb's copy carries only in-frame clones and drops some. This table holds around 1,100,000 clones, 77% found once. V dropped 8 bases and J dropped 6; count of bases not matched to a gene: 4. Germline V gene data show CDR1 as MGHDK and CDR2 as SYGVNS. This CDR3 is built from 14 residues. The sample comprised memory CD4+ T cells from PBMCs. The subset was: CD45RA-negative fraction. The source is a man between 18 and 29 years old in good health. Some clones in this sample may be carry-over from other donors' samples. The J gene is TRBJ2-3, the V gene TRBV25-1; 14 bases line up with TRBD2. The CDR3 coding sequence is TGTGCCAGCGGGACTAGCGGGAGTCGGGATACGCAGTATTTT. Translated, it gives CASGTSGSRDTQYF.